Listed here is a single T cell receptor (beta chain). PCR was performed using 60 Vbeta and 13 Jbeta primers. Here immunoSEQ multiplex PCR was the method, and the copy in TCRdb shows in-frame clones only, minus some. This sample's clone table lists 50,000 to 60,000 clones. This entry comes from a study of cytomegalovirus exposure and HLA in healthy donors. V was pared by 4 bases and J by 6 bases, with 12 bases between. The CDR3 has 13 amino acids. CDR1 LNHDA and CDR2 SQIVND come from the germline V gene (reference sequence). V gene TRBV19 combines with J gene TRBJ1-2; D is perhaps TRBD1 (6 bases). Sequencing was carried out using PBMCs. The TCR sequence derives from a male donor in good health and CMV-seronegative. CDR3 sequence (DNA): TGTGCCAGTAGTACGCAAACAGGGAATGGCTACACCTTC. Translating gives CASSTQTGNGYTF.